This T cell receptor (beta chain) is from a study of blood T cell repertoires in COVID-19. Germline CDR1 and CDR2: MNHEY and SVGAGI. The ends lost 6 bases at V and 5 bases at J; junction bases unmatched: 6. The CDR3 length is 14 residues. Data came from immunoSEQ multiplex PCR; TCRdb stores just in-frame clones and leaves some out. The table records some 170,000 clones, 80% to 85% of them present only once. This receptor was taken from a woman between 35 and 50 years old with COVID-19, enrolled during active disease. The rearrangement links TRBV6-5 to TRBJ1-2; 10 nucleotides line up with TRBD1. Sequencing was done on a sample of peripheral blood. The CDR3 loop is CASRAPGQGYGYTF. The CDR3 bases are TGTGCCAGCAGGGCCCCGGGACAGGGGTATGGCTACACCTTC.